A single sample gave rise to the 23 T cell receptor beta chains below, sequenced in a study of T cell clonality in common variable immunodeficiency. Study-wide results and limits: Fewer deletions and N-nucleotide insertions were reportedly seen in common variable immunodeficiency TCR beta sequences.

Repertoires were generated with immunoSEQ multiplex PCR, while TCRdb's copy carries only in-frame clones and drops some. The counts give approximately 11,000 clones, none of them seen only once; 5.5% to 7% is held by the top ten. Their antigens are not known. Material: peripheral blood mononuclear cells. These receptors were taken from a human donor with common variable immunodeficiency.

Turning to this clone: The read terminates 3 residues before the CDR3 end, so the remaining end is supplied by the germline J gene. V gene TRBV7-6 combines with J gene TRBJ2-5, with D uncertain. CDR1 and CDR2 from the germline V gene are SGHVS and FNYEAQ. The CDR3 contains 14 residues. The germline V and J ends were trimmed by 5 bases and 5 bases, with 15 bases remaining between them. The CDR3 spells CASSPGRNGETQYF. The sequenced CDR3 bases are TGTGCCAGCAGCCCCGGCAGGAACGGTGAGACC.

About this clone: The read comes to an end 3 residues before the CDR3 does, leaving the germline J gene to fill in the end. This chain links TRBV7-6 with TRBJ1-4, with 9 bases that match TRBD1. J was trimmed by 8 bases and V by 1 base; bases with no gene match: 5. This CDR3 has 15 amino acids. Germline V CDR1 and CDR2: SGHVS, FNYEAQ. Incomplete CDR3 DNA: TGTGCCAGCAGCTTAGGGACAGGGGCCCGGGAAAAA. Amino acids: CASSLGTGAREK. The whole CDR3 protein is CASSLGTGAREKLFF.

This clone was seen a few times. The read ends 3 residues early relative to the CDR3; the germline J gene fills the gap. The V gene is TRBV7-8, the J gene TRBJ2-5; 10 bases fit TRBD1. The length of the CDR3 is 16 residues. The germline V gene has CDR1 SGHVS and CDR2 FQNEAQ. Germline trimming cut 4 bases from V and 2 bases from J; bases unmatched to any gene: 7. The CDR3 bases that were read are TGTGCCAGCAGCTCCGTCCCGGGACAGGGGCAAGAGACC. Translation gives CASSSVPGQGQET. The whole CDR3 protein is CASSSVPGQGQETQYF.

There are a few counts of this clone. The read ends 3 residues shy of where the CDR3 ends; the end is completed using the germline J gene. The chain uses TRBV23-1 and TRBJ2-4; 8 positions agree with TRBD1. TRBV23-1 falls under the ORF class, with uncertain function. The V gene end was trimmed by 8 bases and the J gene end by 0 bases; junction bases not matched to a gene: 18. This CDR3 spans 19 amino acids. CDR3 DNA, as far as it was read: TGCGCCAGCCAGCTATCAGCAGGGGGCAGAGCCGTAGCCAAAAACATT. This gives the protein CASQLSAGGRAVAKNI. The full CDR3 protein is CASQLSAGGRAVAKNIQYF.

For this clone: The read ends 3 residues early relative to the CDR3; the germline J gene fills the gap. The chain uses TRBV30 and TRBJ2-7, with 7 bases that match TRBD1. The V segment lost 3 bases and the J segment 4 bases; nucleotides outside the gene matches: 0. This CDR3 spans 11 amino acids. Germline V gene lookup returns CDR1 GTSNPN and CDR2 SVGIG (reference sequence). CDR3 bases read: TGTGCCTGGAGGGGACAGTACGAG. Translation gives CAWRGQYE. The entire CDR3 is CAWRGQYEQYF.

As to this clone: Read data end 3 residues before the CDR3 end; the end is taken from the germline J gene. The chain combines TRBV29-1 with TRBJ2-7; D is perhaps TRBD1 (6 bases). The germline V gene encodes CDR1 SQVTM and CDR2 ANQGSEA. CDR3 length: 12 residues. The V gene lost 5 bases and the J gene lost 4 bases, with 12 bases spanning the gap. The CDR3 DNA, read in part, is TGCAGCGTTAGGACAGAGATTTACGAG. This translates into CSVRTEIYE. The whole CDR3 protein is CSVRTEIYEQYF.

This clone was seen a handful of times. The read ends 3 residues before the CDR3 terminus; that terminus is restored from the germline J gene. The rearrangement uses TRBV19 and TRBJ1-3; possible D gene TRBD1, 6 bases. The germline gives CDR1 LNHDA, CDR2 SQIVND (reference sequence). The CDR3 spans 15 residues. Trimming left V 5 bases short and J 0 bases short, with 11 bases between. CDR3 DNA, as far as it was read: TGTGCCAGTAGTTCGGACAGAAGCTCTGGAAACACC. This translates into CASSSDRSSGNT. The CDR3 reads in full as CASSSDRSSGNTIYF.

This clone was observed a few times. The read terminates 3 residues before the CDR3 end, so the remaining end is supplied by the germline J gene. J is TRBJ2-5 and V is TRBV19; D call uncertain. This CDR3 is built from 13 residues. The V and J ends lost 6 bases and 5 bases respectively, with 13 bases between them. Germline CDR1 is LNHDA and CDR2 is SQIVND (reference sequence). The CDR3 loop reads CASSPETRETQYF. Incomplete CDR3 DNA: TGTGCCAGTAGCCCCGAAACGCGCGAGACC.

In this sample, this clone turned up a few times. Coverage ceases 3 residues before the CDR3 finishes, and the germline J gene fills in the end. This chain uses TRBV30 with TRBJ1-5, with D tentatively TRBD1 (5 bases). V lost 2 bases and J 6 bases, leaving 11 bases between the germline ends. The CDR3 has 13 amino acids. CDR1 is GTSNPN, CDR2 SVGIG, per germline (reference sequence). The CDR3 sequence is CAWSRGESQPQHF. Incomplete CDR3 DNA: TGTGCCTGGAGTAGAGGGGAAAGTCAGCCC. Full variable domain (rest looked up from reference TRBV30 and TRBJ1-5): SQTIHQWPATLVQPVGSPLSLECTVEGTSNPNLYWYRQAAGRGLQLLFYSVGIGQISSEVPQNLSASRPQDRQFILSSKKLLLSDSGFYLCAWSRGESQPQHFGDGTRLSIL.

This clone is judged medium-sized. The read terminates 3 residues ahead of where the CDR3 ends, so the germline J gene completes it. The chain employs TRBV29-1 and TRBJ2-7, with a weak D call TRBD1 (6 bases). CDR3 size: 12 residues. With 2 bases removed from V and 6 bases from J, the gap between germline ends came to 11 bases. Germline V gives CDR1 SQVTM, CDR2 ANQGSEA. Here the CDR3 reads CSVEKGVREQYF. CDR3 bases read: TGCAGCGTTGAAAAGGGGGTGCGCGAG.

This clone is medium-sized. The DNA ends 3 residues before the CDR3 does, and the rest of the CDR3 is filled in from the germline J gene. The chain recombines TRBV7-2 with TRBJ2-7; 8 bases agree with TRBD2. The CDR3 sequence is 14 residues long. In germline, CDR1 is SGHTA, CDR2 FQGNSA. V was clipped by 2 bases and J by 3 bases; unmatched bases: 3. The part of the CDR3 DNA that was read is TGTGCCAGCAGCTTATTAGCGGGAAGCTACGAG. The encoded protein is CASSLLAGSYE. Given in full, the CDR3 is CASSLLAGSYEQYF.

As for this clone: Read data end 3 residues before the CDR3 end; the end is taken from the germline J gene. The rearrangement links TRBV7-9 to TRBJ2-7, with D hard to call. Germline V gene lookup returns CDR1 SEHNR and CDR2 FQNEAQ (reference sequence). The CDR3 extends over 15 amino acids. Trimming cost V 1 base and J 3 bases, with 13 bases left between them. CDR3 bases read: TGTGCCAGCAGCTTAGTCACAGAGCTTAACTACGAG. Translated, it gives CASSLVTELNYE. The whole CDR3 protein is CASSLVTELNYEQYF. The full variable domain, completed using reference TRBV7-9 and TRBJ2-7, is DTGVSQNPRHKITKRGQNVTFRCDPISEHNRLYWYRQTLGQGPEFLTYFQNEAQLEKSRLLSDRFSAERPKGSFSTLEIQRTEQGDSAMYLCASSLVTELNYEQYFGPGTRLTVT.

Turning to this clone: The CDR3 end is not reached by the read, which stops 3 residues before it; the germline J gene fills it in. This chain uses TRBV18 with TRBJ2-2; 13 bases map to TRBD2. Trimming cost V 3 bases and J 3 bases; bases outside gene matches: 7. In germline, CDR1 is KGHSH, CDR2 LQKENI. The CDR3 is 18 amino acids. This chain's CDR3 is CASSPPTSGRAYTGELFF. CDR3 bases read: TGTGCCAGCTCACCTCCTACTAGCGGGAGGGCTTACACCGGGGAG.

By share of the sample, this clone is medium-sized. The missing CDR3 end, 3 residues past where the read stops, is filled in from the germline J gene. The chain carries TRBV7-9 and TRBJ2-5, with TRBD2 as a possible D gene (6 bases). This CDR3 has 15 amino acids. The germline CDR1 and CDR2 sequences are SEHNR and FQNEAQ (reference sequence). With 5 bases removed from V and 1 base from J, the gap between germline ends came to 14 bases. The CDR3: CASSNMRGFQETQYF. The DNA read from the CDR3 is TGTGCCAGCAGCAACATGCGGGGCTTCCAAGAGACC.

This clone was seen more than once but under ten times. Coverage ceases 3 residues before the CDR3 finishes, and the germline J gene fills in the end. The chain links TRBV5-1 to TRBJ1-4; the D gene is possibly TRBD1 (5 bases). The V end was cut by 7 bases, the J end by 4 bases, with 20 bases between. This CDR3 region has 16 residues. Germline V gives CDR1 SGHRS, CDR2 YFSETQ. CDR3: CASGATGGRVNEKLFF. CDR3 DNA, as far as it was read: TGCGCCAGCGGGGCGACGGGAGGGAGAGTTAATGAAAAA. Full variable domain (rest looked up from reference TRBV5-1 and TRBJ1-4): KAGVTQTPRYLIKTRGQQVTLSCSPISGHRSVSWYQQTPGQGLQFLFEYFSETQRNKGNFPGRFSGRQFSNSRSEMNVSTLELGDSALYLCASGATGGRVNEKLFFGSGTQLSVL.

The table lists this clone with a few counts. The CDR3 is cut off 3 residues early in the read; its end comes from the germline J gene. This chain links TRBV7-2 with TRBJ2-7; the D gene is possibly TRBD1 (8 bases). Trimming removed 5 bases at V and 2 bases at J, with 16 bases between. The CDR3 has 15 residues. Germline V gene sequence: CDR1 SGHTA, CDR2 FQGNSA. CDR3 bases read: TGTGCCAGCAGCCACCGGACAGGGAGGGCCTACGAG. Its protein is CASSHRTGRAYE. The complete CDR3 sequence is CASSHRTGRAYEQYF.

CDR3 in amino acids: CASSQTSAYNEQFF. The sequenced part of the CDR3 DNA is TGTGCCAGCAGCCAAACTAGCGCCTACAATGAG. This rearrangement joins TRBV7-2 to TRBJ2-1; 7 bases are shared with TRBD2. The read finishes 3 residues shy of the CDR3 end, and the germline J gene is used to complete it. Per germline, CDR1 SGHTA and CDR2 FQGNSA. The CDR3 extends over 14 amino acids. After removal of 5 bases from V and 2 bases from J, the junction contained 3 bases not matched to a gene.

By sample fraction, this clone is medium-sized (0.01 to 0.1%). The DNA ends 3 residues before the CDR3 does, and the rest of the CDR3 is filled in from the germline J gene. The genes are TRBV5-6 and TRBJ1-2; weak D call: TRBD1 (6 bases). CDR1 and CDR2 from the germline V gene are SGHDT and YYEEEE. The V and J ends lost 2 bases and 2 bases respectively, with 7 bases between them. This CDR3 is built from 13 residues. The CDR3 bases that were read are TGTGCCAGCAGCTTAAGGGGGAACTATGGC. Translating gives CASSLRGNYG. The whole CDR3 region reads CASSLRGNYGYTF.

As for this clone: The read terminates 3 residues before the CDR3 end, so the remaining end is supplied by the germline J gene. The chain employs TRBV7-9 and TRBJ2-3; tentatively, D is TRBD2 (6 bases). The V and J ends lost 1 base and 4 bases respectively, with 12 bases between them. The germline CDR1 and CDR2 sequences are SEHNR and FQNEAQ (reference sequence). The CDR3 is 15 residues long. The CDR3 loop reads CASSLGSRRADTQYF. Partial CDR3 DNA: TGTGCCAGCAGCTTAGGTAGTAGGAGGGCAGATACG.

With regard to this clone: The CDR3 end falls 3 residues outside the read, so it is completed with the germline J gene. The chain joins TRBV20-1 to TRBJ2-1; 9 bases are a match to TRBD2. Looked up from germline, CDR1 is DFQATT and CDR2 is SNEGSKA (reference sequence). V was clipped by 6 bases and J by 8 bases; unmatched bases: 8. The CDR3 totals 13 residues. The CDR3 sequence is CSAQRLAGYEQFF. The sequenced part of the CDR3 DNA is TGCAGTGCCCAGAGGCTAGCGGGATATGAG.

In regard to this clone: The missing CDR3 end, 3 residues past where the read stops, is filled in from the germline J gene. The J gene is TRBJ2-3, the V gene TRBV7-2; 8 nucleotides agree with TRBD2. The CDR3 totals 15 residues. CDR1 is SGHTA, CDR2 FQGNSA, per germline. V lost 5 bases and J lost 0; bases outside the gene matches: 4. CDR3 sequence reads: CASSLSGSSTDTQYF. The sequenced CDR3 bases are TGTGCCAGCAGCCTCAGCGGGAGTAGCACAGATACG.

A remark on this clone: The CDR3 end is not reached by the read, which stops 3 residues before it; the germline J gene fills it in. The chain uses TRBV18 and TRBJ2-3; 12 nucleotides align to TRBD1. CDR1 and CDR2 (germline): KGHSH, LQKENI. Trimming removed 3 bases from V and 4 bases from J; junction bases left unmatched: 2. This CDR3 has 15 residues. CDR3 DNA (partial): TGTGCCAGCTCACCGGGGGACAGGGGGCCAGATACG. Its translation is CASSPGDRGPDT. In full, the CDR3 is CASSPGDRGPDTQYF.

A word on this clone: The read is 3 residues too short to cover the CDR3 end, so that end is filled in from the germline J gene. The genes are TRBV6-2 or TRBV6-3 and TRBJ2-5; no clear D gene. Germline CDR1 reads MNHEY; CDR2 reads SVGEGT. Deletions cut 6 bases from V and 5 bases from J, with 16 bases between. The CDR3 runs 14 residues. The DNA read from the CDR3 is TGTGCCAGCAGAACAGATAACCAACTGGAGACC. Its translation is CASRTDNQLET. From start to end, the CDR3 is CASRTDNQLETQYF.